This section outlines one T cell receptor beta chain sequence together with its context. This entry belongs to a study of blood T cell repertoires in COVID-19. Across the study: From T cells, B-cell-depleted T cells, or PBMCs came the material, which was cDNA or gDNA.

Deletions cut 3 bases from V and 7 bases from J, with 13 bases between. This CDR3 is 15 amino acids long. From germline, CDR1 is SNHLY and CDR2 FYNNEI. The data were produced by immunoSEQ multiplex PCR, yet TCRdb's version contains in-frame clones alone and is incomplete. Of fewer than 300,000 clones in the sample, about 85% were seen once. The sample was peripheral blood. V usage is TRBV2 and J usage is TRBJ2-6; D may be TRBD1 (6 bases). The clonotype originates from a human donor with COVID-19, enrolled during active disease. The donor label of this sample is uncertain. The CDR3 sequence: CASSDRGAGANVLTF. CDR3 DNA sequence: TGTGCCAGCAGTGACAGGGGTGCCGGAGCCAACGTCCTGACTTTC.